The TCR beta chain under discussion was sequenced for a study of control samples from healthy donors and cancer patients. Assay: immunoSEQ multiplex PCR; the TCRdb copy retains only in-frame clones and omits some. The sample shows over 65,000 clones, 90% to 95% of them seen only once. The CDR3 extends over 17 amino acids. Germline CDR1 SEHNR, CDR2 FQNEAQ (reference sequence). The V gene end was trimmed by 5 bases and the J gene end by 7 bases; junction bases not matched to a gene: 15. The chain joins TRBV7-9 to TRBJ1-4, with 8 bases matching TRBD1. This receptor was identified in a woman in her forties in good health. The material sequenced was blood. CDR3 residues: CASSTYWTGRGGEKLFF. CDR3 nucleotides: TGTGCCAGCAGCACGTACTGGACAGGGCGCGGCGGTGAAAAACTGTTTTTT.